The 23 T cell receptor beta chains given below trace back to one sample, sequenced in a study of human T cells and chemical hapten exposure. Time point indicated: healthy volunteer bleed at 6 weeks. From whole blood left unfractionated, total RNA was extracted. TCRdb used MiXCR to reprocess the RACE reads, holding one entry per CDR3 protein. The sample lists tens of thousands of distinct CDR3 sequences; about 9% were seen once. Sequencing used whole blood. These receptors all come from a male donor in good health. Some clones in this sample may be carry-over from other donors' samples.

CDR3 in DNA: TGTGCCAGGACGACGGGACAGGGTGGCACTGAAGCTTTCTTT. Protein: CARTTGQGGTEAFF. The chain links TRBV2 to TRBJ1-1; 9 positions agree with TRBD1. V was pared by 9 bases and J by 4 bases, with 9 bases of the junction left unmatched. CDR1 and CDR2 (germline): SNHLY, FYNNEI. This CDR3 spans 14 amino acids.

In DNA, the CDR3 is TGTGCCATCACCTCACCGGGGGATAGGGCGACGCAGTATTTT. This gives the protein CAITSPGDRATQYF. This chain connects TRBV10-3 to TRBJ2-3, with a tentative D call TRBD2 (6 bases). This CDR3 has 14 residues. Per germline, CDR1 ENHRY and CDR2 SYGVKD. V was clipped by 7 bases and J by 9 bases, with 20 bases between them.

Many counts were recorded for this clonotype. The chain couples TRBV20-1 to TRBJ2-3, with D possibly TRBD1 on 6 matching bases. CDR1 and CDR2 (germline): DFQATT, SNEGSKA (reference sequence). The CDR3 loop spans 15 amino acids. Trimming took 1 base from V and 2 from J, leaving 13 bases between them. The CDR3 loop reads CSARGGSGATDTQYF. CDR3 bases: TGCAGTGCTAGAGGCGGGTCAGGGGCCACAGATACGCAGTATTTT.

This chain joins TRBV2 and TRBJ2-5, with 7 bases fitting TRBD1. This CDR3 has 14 residues. Germline values: CDR1 SNHLY, CDR2 FYNNEI. V lost 7 bases and J lost 1; bases outside the gene matches: 6. CDR3: CASIKGGSQETQYF. CDR3 coding DNA: TGTGCCAGCATTAAAGGGGGCAGCCAAGAGACCCAGTACTTC.

This clonotype was seen only a few times. The chain joins TRBV12-3 or TRBV12-4 to TRBJ2-5, with TRBD2 matching 12 bases. V trimming: 2 bases; J trimming: 4 bases; junction bases outside the gene matches: 5. This CDR3 is built from 16 residues. In DNA, the CDR3 is TGTGCCAGCAGTTTACTAGCGGGGGGGCAAGGAGAGACCCAGTACTTC. Translating gives CASSLLAGGQGETQYF.

This clonotype showed up just a few times. This chain links TRBV6-2 or TRBV6-3 with TRBJ1-6; D is unclear. The V end lost 0 bases, the J end lost 5 bases, and 11 bases lay between the germline ends. This CDR3 region has 16 residues. CDR1 and CDR2 (germline): MNHEY, SVGEGT. The CDR3 spells CASSYSLLRDNSPLHF. CDR3 bases: TGTGCCAGCAGTTACTCGTTACTCCGTGATAATTCACCCCTCCACTTT.

This clonotype was counted between two and nine times. The rearrangement uses TRBV20-1 and TRBJ1-1; a weak D match, TRBD1 (6 bases). Germline CDR1 reads DFQATT; CDR2 reads SNEGSKA (reference sequence). This CDR3 comprises 14 residues. The ends were cut back, 3 bases at V and 11 bases at J, with 22 bases in the middle. In DNA, the CDR3 is TGCAGTGCTAGTGGAGGGCCCGACAGGACCGACGCTTTCTTT. It is translated as CSASGGPDRTDAFF.

This clonotype occurred a few times. This chain joins TRBV2 and TRBJ2-7, with D possibly matching TRBD1 (6 bases). Germline values: CDR1 SNHLY, CDR2 FYNNEI. V dropped 10 bases and J dropped 1 base, with 17 bases sitting between them. The CDR3 loop spans 14 amino acids. The CDR3 DNA sequence: TGTGCCACCACACAGACAGGCAGATCCTACGAGCAGTACTTC. This gives the protein CATTQTGRSYEQYF.

The rearrangement links TRBV4-3 to TRBJ1-4; TRBD1 might be the D (6 bases). Trimming pared 6 bases from V and 3 bases from J, leaving 17 bases between. The CDR3 is 16 amino acids. The germline gives CDR1 LGHNA, CDR2 YSLEER. This chain's CDR3 is CASRHIWTASNEKLFF. CDR3 DNA: TGCGCCAGCAGACATATTTGGACAGCCTCTAATGAAAAACTGTTTTTT.

The J gene is TRBJ2-1, the V gene TRBV7-2, with 10 bases aligning to TRBD2. The CDR3 has 17 amino acids. V dropped 2 bases and J dropped 2; count of bases not matched to a gene: 6. Germline CDR1 reads SGHTA; CDR2 reads FQGNSA. In DNA, the CDR3 is TGTGCCAGCAGCTTAATATTAGCGGGGGGACCCTACAATGAGCAGTTCTTC. This gives the protein CASSLILAGGPYNEQFF.

This clonotype was recorded many times. V gene TRBV7-2 combines with J gene TRBJ2-1, with 11 bases fitting TRBD2. J lost 2 bases, V lost 1 base, and 1 base had no gene match. The CDR3 is 16 amino acids. CDR1 SGHTA and CDR2 FQGNSA come from the germline V gene. CDR3 nucleotide sequence: TGTGCCAGCAGCTTAGTAGCGGGGGGGCCCTACAATGAGCAGTTCTTC. Translated: CASSLVAGGPYNEQFF.

This chain joins TRBV5-5 and TRBJ2-1; D call uncertain. The germline V gene has CDR1 SGHKS and CDR2 YYEKEE (reference sequence). The V gene lost 3 bases and the J gene lost 4 bases, with 2 bases spanning the gap. CDR3 length: 11 amino acids. CDR3 region: CASSWYNEQFF. DNA for the CDR3: TGTGCCAGCAGCTGGTACAATGAGCAGTTCTTC.

This clonotype showed up just a few times. V gene TRBV29-1 combines with J gene TRBJ1-1; D is undetermined. CDR3 length: 12 residues. Germline-derived CDR1 and CDR2 are SQVTM and ANQGSEA. Trimming removed 4 bases from V and 2 bases from J, with 8 bases in between. CDR3 DNA sequence: TGCAGCGTTGGAGGGTACAACACTGAAGCTTTCTTT. Protein product: CSVGGYNTEAFF.

The CDR3 loop is CASSLDRYGGPPEDTQYF. The DNA of the CDR3 is TGTGCCAGCAGCTTAGATCGTTACGGAGGGCCACCGGAGGATACGCAGTATTTT. The rearrangement uses TRBV7-2 and TRBJ2-3; D possibly corresponds to TRBD2 (6 bases). Trimming pared 1 base from V and 6 bases from J, leaving 23 bases between. Germline assignment: CDR1 SGHTA and CDR2 FQGNSA. This CDR3 region has 18 residues.

The chain employs TRBV6-5 and TRBJ1-5, with 7 bases fitting TRBD1. The CDR3 spans 14 residues. Germline V lookup: CDR1 MNHEY, CDR2 SVGAGI. J was trimmed by 3 bases and V by 6 bases; bases with no gene match: 5. The CDR3 is CASSSTGINQPQHF. The CDR3, as DNA: TGTGCCAGCAGCTCGACAGGGATCAATCAGCCCCAGCATTTT.

In this sample, this clonotype turned up many times. V is TRBV7-9 and J is TRBJ2-3, with D possibly TRBD1 on 6 matching bases. The V gene lost 4 bases and the J gene lost 0 bases, with 14 bases spanning the gap. CDR1 is SEHNR and CDR2 is FQNEAQ in the germline V gene (reference sequence). CDR3 length equals 16 residues. CDR3 amino acids: CASSSGQTTSTDTQYF. The CDR3 nucleotides read TGTGCCAGCAGCTCCGGACAGACTACTAGCACAGATACGCAGTATTTT.

This clonotype is judged medium-sized. The CDR3 DNA is TGCAGTGCTAGTAAGGGGAAAATGGATGGCTACACCTTC. This translates into CSASKGKMDGYTF. The chain uses TRBV20-1 and TRBJ1-2; perhaps TRBD1 as D (5 bases). The CDR3 is 13 residues long. V dropped 3 bases and J dropped 6 bases, with 14 bases sitting between them. The germline gives CDR1 DFQATT, CDR2 SNEGSKA (reference sequence).

The chain uses TRBV7-8 and TRBJ2-5, with TRBD1 matching 8 bases. CDR3 length equals 17 residues. With 5 bases clipped from V and 2 bases from J, the junction kept 13 bases outside the gene matches. From germline, CDR1 is SGHVS and CDR2 FQNEAQ. This CDR3 is CASSQDRANYIQETQYF. DNA of the CDR3: TGTGCCAGCAGCCAGGACAGGGCGAACTATATTCAAGAGACCCAGTACTTC.

The chain combines TRBV27 with TRBJ2-5, with TRBD1 matching 9 bases. This CDR3 region has 14 residues. Looked up from germline, CDR1 is MNHEY and CDR2 is SMNVEV (reference sequence). The V gene end was trimmed by 5 bases and the J gene end by 4 bases; junction bases not matched to a gene: 5. The CDR3 bases are TGTGCCAGCAGTCTACAGGGGGCTGTAGAGACCCAGTACTTC. Translation gives CASSLQGAVETQYF.

This clonotype was observed a handful of times. This chain links TRBV5-1 with TRBJ2-6; 10 nucleotides line up with TRBD1. After removal of 4 bases from V and 1 base from J, the junction contained 5 bases not matched to a gene. This CDR3 is built from 17 residues. Germline CDR1 is SGHRS and CDR2 is YFSETQ. CDR3 protein: CASSAGQGESGANVLTF. Here the CDR3 DNA reads TGCGCCAGCAGCGCCGGACAGGGGGAATCTGGGGCCAACGTCCTGACTTTC. The full variable domain, its missing parts supplied by reference TRBV5-1 and TRBJ2-6, is KAGVTQTPRYLIKTRGQQVTLSCSPISGHRSVSWYQQTPGQGLQFLFEYFSETQRNKGNFPGRFSGRQFSNSRSEMNVSTLELGDSALYLCASSAGQGESGANVLTFGAGSRLTVL.

This clonotype was counted a few times. The V and J genes are TRBV24-1 and TRBJ2-3; the D is unclear. The CDR3 covers 12 residues. Germline CDR1 reads KGHDR; CDR2 reads SFDVKD. Trimming pared 6 bases from V and 2 bases from J, leaving 5 bases between. CDR3 loop: CATSPLTDTQYF. The CDR3, as DNA: TGTGCCACCAGTCCTCTCACAGATACGCAGTATTTT.

This clonotype was counted only a few times. The chain employs TRBV27 and TRBJ2-3; D may be TRBD2 (5 bases). Per germline, CDR1 MNHEY and CDR2 SMNVEV (reference sequence). The CDR3 totals 15 residues. V dropped 0 bases and J dropped 2 bases, with 9 bases sitting between them. The CDR3 DNA reads TGTGCCAGCAGTTTATCGACGGGGTACACAGATACGCAGTATTTT. It translates to CASSLSTGYTDTQYF.

The chain links TRBV10-3 to TRBJ2-3; D is unclear. V dropped 0 bases and J dropped 6 bases, with 4 bases sitting between them. From germline, CDR1 is ENHRY and CDR2 SYGVKD. CDR3 length: 12 amino acids. The DNA for the CDR3 is TGTGCCATCAGTGAGTCAGGGGATACGCAGTATTTT. Translating it yields CAISESGDTQYF.